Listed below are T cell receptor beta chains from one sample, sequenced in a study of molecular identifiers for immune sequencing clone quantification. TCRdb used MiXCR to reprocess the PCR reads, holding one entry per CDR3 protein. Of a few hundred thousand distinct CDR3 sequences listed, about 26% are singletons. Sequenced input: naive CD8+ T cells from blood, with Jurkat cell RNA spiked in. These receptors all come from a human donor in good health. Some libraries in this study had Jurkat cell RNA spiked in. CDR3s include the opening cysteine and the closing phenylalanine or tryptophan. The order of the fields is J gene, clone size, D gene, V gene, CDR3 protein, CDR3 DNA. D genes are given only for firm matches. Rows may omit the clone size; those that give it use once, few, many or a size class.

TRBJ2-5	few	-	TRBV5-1	CASSSLGYPTQETQYF	TGCGCCAGCAGCTCACTTGGCTACCCGACGCAAGAGACCCAGTACTTC
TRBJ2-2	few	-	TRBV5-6	CASSLATGGRENGELFF	TGTGCCAGCAGCTTGGCCACCGGGGGGCGAGAGAACGGGGAGCTGTTTTTT
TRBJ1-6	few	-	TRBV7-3	CASSRGYHNSPLHF	TGTGCCAGTAGTCGGGGCTATCATAATTCACCCCTCCACTTT
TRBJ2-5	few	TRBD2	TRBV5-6	CASSSRTSGQETQYF	TGTGCCAGCAGCTCAAGGACTAGCGGGCAAGAGACCCAGTACTTC
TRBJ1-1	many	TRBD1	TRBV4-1	CASSQLRQGVTEAFF	TGCGCCAGCAGCCAACTCAGACAGGGGGTGACTGAAGCTTTCTTT
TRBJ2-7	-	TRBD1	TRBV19	CAAGQGTSYEQYF	TGTGCCGCCGGACAGGGGACTTCCTACGAGCAGTACTTC
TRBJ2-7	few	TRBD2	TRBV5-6	CASSFASGGLLYEQYF	TGTGCCAGCAGCTTCGCTAGCGGGGGGCTCTTATACGAGCAGTACTTC
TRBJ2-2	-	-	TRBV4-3	CASSQGAPSANTGELFF	TGCGCCAGCAGCCAAGGAGCCCCTTCAGCGAACACCGGGGAGCTGTTTTTT
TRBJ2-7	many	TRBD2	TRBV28	CASSLGTSGSYEQYF	TGTGCCAGCAGTTTAGGGACTAGCGGGAGCTACGAGCAGTACTTC
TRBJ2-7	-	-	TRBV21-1	CASSKVGACEQYF	TGTGCCAGCAGCAAAGTCGGTGCCTGCGAGCAGTACTTC
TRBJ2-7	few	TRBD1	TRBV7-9	CASSLAPTGALNEQYF	TGTGCCAGCAGCTTAGCCCCGACAGGGGCCCTCAACGAGCAGTACTTC
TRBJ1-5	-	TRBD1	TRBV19	CASSIIGQGSQPPHF	TGTGCCAGTAGTATCATAGGACAGGGAAGTCAGCCCCCGCATTTT
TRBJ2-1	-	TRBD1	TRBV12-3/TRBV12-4	CASRSPGTELTYNEQFF	TGTGCCAGCAGGTCACCCGGGACAGAGCTGACCTACAATGAGCAGTTCTTC
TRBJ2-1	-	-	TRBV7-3	CASSLEGAGVEQFF	TGTGCCAGCAGCTTAGAGGGGGCGGGGGTTGAGCAGTTCTTC
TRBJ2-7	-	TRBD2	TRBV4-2	CASSPTSGAYGQYF	TGTGCCAGCAGTCCGACTAGCGGAGCCTACGGGCAGTACTTC
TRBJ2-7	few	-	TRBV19	CASSIMYGDSYEQYF	TGTGCCAGTAGTATAATGTACGGGGATTCCTACGAGCAGTACTTC
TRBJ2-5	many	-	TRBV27	CASSLWQGQETQYF	TGTGCCAGCAGTTTATGGCAGGGCCAAGAGACCCAGTACTTC
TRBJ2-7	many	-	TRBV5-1	CASSPQPDSTYEQYF	TGCGCCAGCAGCCCACAACCGGACAGTACCTACGAGCAGTACTTC
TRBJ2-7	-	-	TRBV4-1	CASSQASRGWEQYF	TGCGCCAGCAGCCAAGCCTCTCGGGGCTGGGAGCAGTACTTC
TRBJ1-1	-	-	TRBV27	CASRGSSEAFF	TGTGCCAGCAGGGGTTCGTCTGAAGCTTTCTTT
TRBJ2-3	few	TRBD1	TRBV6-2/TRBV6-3	CASSYEVGQGADTDTQYF	TGTGCCAGCAGTTACGAAGTTGGCCAGGGGGCCGACACAGATACGCAGTATTTT
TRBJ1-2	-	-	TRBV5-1	CASSPFGDIDGYTF	TGCGCCAGCAGCCCATTTGGGGACATCGATGGCTACACCTTC
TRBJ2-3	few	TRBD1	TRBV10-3	CASGQGEGDTQYF	TGTGCCTCTGGACAGGGGGAGGGAGATACGCAGTATTTT
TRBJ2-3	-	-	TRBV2	CASSEQGGKDTDTQYF	TGTGCCAGCAGTGAGCAGGGGGGAAAAGACACAGATACGCAGTATTTT
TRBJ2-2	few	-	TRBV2	CASSEGRAPNTGELFF	TGTGCCAGCAGTGAAGGGCGGGCTCCGAACACCGGGGAGCTGTTTTTT
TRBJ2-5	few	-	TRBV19	CASSMNAYQETQYF	TGTGCCAGTAGTATGAATGCGTACCAAGAGACCCAGTACTTC
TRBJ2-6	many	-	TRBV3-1	CASSPSTGSGANVLTF	TGTGCCAGCAGCCCCTCGACAGGCTCTGGGGCCAACGTCCTGACTTTC
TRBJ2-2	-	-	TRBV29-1	CSVGTVTTGELFF	TGCAGCGTAGGGACGGTGACCACCGGGGAGCTGTTTTTT
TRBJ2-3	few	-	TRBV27	CASKLDTQYF	TGTGCCAGCAAATTAGATACGCAGTATTTT
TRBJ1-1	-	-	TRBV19	CASSQIMEGTEAFF	TGTGCCAGTAGTCAGATAATGGAGGGAACTGAAGCTTTCTTT
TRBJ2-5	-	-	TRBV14	CASSLPGQKETQHF	TGTGCCAGCAGCCTGCCCGGACAGAAAGAGACCCAGCACTTC
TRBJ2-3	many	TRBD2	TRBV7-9	CASSTGLAGDTQYF	TGTGCCAGCAGCACGGGACTAGCGGGAGATACGCAGTATTTT
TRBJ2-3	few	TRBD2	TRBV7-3	CASSPIASGSTDTQYF	TGTGCCAGCAGTCCCATCGCTAGCGGGAGCACAGATACGCAGTATTTT
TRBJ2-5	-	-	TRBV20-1	CSARDPKRVQYF	TGCAGTGCTCGGGACCCTAAGAGAGTCCAGTACTTC
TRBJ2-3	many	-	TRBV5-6	CASSFPGATDTQYF	TGTGCCAGCAGCTTTCCAGGGGCGACAGATACGCAGTATTTT
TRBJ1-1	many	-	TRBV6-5	CASSYQRLNTEAFF	TGTGCCAGCAGTTATCAGAGATTGAACACTGAAGCTTTCTTT
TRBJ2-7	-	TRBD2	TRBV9	CASSVGRETYEQYF	TGTGCCAGCAGCGTCGGGCGGGAGACCTACGAGCAGTACTTC
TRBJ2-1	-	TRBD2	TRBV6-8	CASSYRIGTNHNEQFF	TGTGCCAGCAGTTACCGCATTGGGACTAACCACAATGAGCAGTTCTTC
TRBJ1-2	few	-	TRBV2	CASSAGQSNYGYTF	TGTGCCAGCAGTGCTGGACAGTCAAACTATGGCTACACCTTC
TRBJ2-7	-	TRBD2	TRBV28	CASSLGTMTYEQYF	TGTGCCAGCAGTTTAGGGACTATGACCTACGAGCAGTACTTT
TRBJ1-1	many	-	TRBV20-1	CSARDDVRNMNTEAFF	TGCAGTGCTAGAGATGATGTCCGTAATATGAACACTGAAGCTTTCTTT
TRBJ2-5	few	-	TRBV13	CASSLLSGETQYF	TGTGCCAGCAGCTTACTGTCGGGCGAGACCCAGTACTTC
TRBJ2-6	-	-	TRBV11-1	CASSLQAPSGANVLTF	TGTGCCAGCAGCCTACAGGCGCCCTCTGGGGCCAACGTCCTGACTTTC
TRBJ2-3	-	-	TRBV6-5	CASSATGGDTDTQYF	TGTGCCAGCAGCGCGACAGGCGGGGACACAGATACGCAGTATTTT
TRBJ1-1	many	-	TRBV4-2	CASSQGQGSHTEAFF	TGTGCCAGCAGCCAAGGGCAGGGGTCTCACACTGAAGCTTTCTTT
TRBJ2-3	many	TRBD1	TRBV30	CAWSRTGWGTDTQYF	TGTGCCTGGAGTCGGACAGGATGGGGCACAGATACGCAGTATTTT
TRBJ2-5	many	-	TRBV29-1	CSVEERLGHTGTQYF	TGCAGCGTTGAAGAGCGGTTGGGACACACGGGGACCCAGTACTTC
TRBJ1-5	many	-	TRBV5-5	CASSLPGVGNQPQHF	TGTGCCAGCAGCTTGCCAGGGGTCGGGAATCAGCCCCAGCATTTT
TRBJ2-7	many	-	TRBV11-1	CASSFEADYYEQYF	TGTGCCAGCAGCTTCGAAGCGGATTACTACGAGCAGTACTTC
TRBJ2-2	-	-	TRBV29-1	CSVEEQTGELFF	TGCAGCGTTGAAGAACAGACCGGGGAGCTGTTTTTT
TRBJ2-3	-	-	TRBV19	CAPRRGIVADTQYF	TGTGCCCCTAGGAGGGGTATAGTTGCAGATACGCAGTATTTT
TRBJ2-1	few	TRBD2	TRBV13	CASSSRVAGALFYEQFF	TGTGCCAGCAGCTCAAGAGTAGCGGGAGCCCTATTCTATGAGCAGTTCTTC
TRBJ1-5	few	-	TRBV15	CATSDMIPGDNQPQHF	TGTGCCACCAGCGATATGATCCCCGGGGATAATCAGCCCCAGCATTTT